A single sample gave rise to the 26 T cell receptor beta chains below, sequenced in a study of T cell responses to AZD1222 COVID-19 vaccine. Data came from immunoSEQ multiplex PCR; TCRdb stores just in-frame clones and leaves some out. The table includes about 210,000 clones, approximately 94% detected once. This specimen consisted of peripheral blood, obtained 28 days after the second dose of the MenACWY control vaccine. These TCRs come from an adult who received the MenACWY meningococcal vaccine as a control.

The V and J genes are TRBV7-9 and TRBJ2-7; D is undetermined. V was trimmed by 5 bases and J by 0 bases, leaving 17 bases between them. Germline lookup yields CDR1 SEHNR and CDR2 FQNEAQ (reference sequence). CDR3 length equals 16 residues. CDR3 in amino acids: CASSRTVGLSSYEQYF. The CDR3 nucleotides are TGTGCCAGCAGCCGAACGGTCGGGCTAAGCTCCTACGAGCAGTACTTC.

The genes are TRBV6-1 and TRBJ1-4; D gene uncertain. The CDR3 covers 15 residues. The V gene lost 0 bases and the J gene lost 1 base, with 6 bases spanning the gap. Germline CDR1 reads MNHNS; CDR2 reads SASEGT. The CDR3 sequence: CASSEATGTNEKLFF. In nucleotides, the CDR3 is TGTGCCAGCAGTGAAGCGACGGGAACTAATGAAAAACTGTTTTTT.

The rearrangement joins TRBV6-5 to TRBJ1-2; 7 bases map to TRBD1. J gave up 1 base and V 10 bases, and 6 bases lay outside the gene matches. The germline gives CDR1 MNHEY, CDR2 SVGAGI. The CDR3 consists of 13 residues. The CDR3 loop reads CAISGQLNYGYTF. Written as DNA, the CDR3 is TGTGCCATCTCGGGACAGCTTAACTATGGCTACACCTTC.

The chain recombines TRBV12-5 with TRBJ2-5; 8 nucleotides line up with TRBD2. V lost 4 bases to trimming and J lost 5 bases; unmatched junction nucleotides: 12. CDR3 length: 16 residues. Germline CDR1 and CDR2: LGHNT and FRNRAP. CDR3 sequence reads: CASGSSGRNGRETQYF. The CDR3 DNA sequence: TGTGCTAGTGGTTCGAGCGGGAGAAATGGTAGGGAGACCCAGTACTTC.

The chain links TRBV6-5 to TRBJ2-1, with D perhaps matching TRBD2 (5 bases). The V gene lost 6 bases and the J gene lost 0 bases, with 12 bases spanning the gap. Germline V lookup: CDR1 MNHEY, CDR2 SVGAGI. The CDR3 extends over 15 amino acids. The CDR3 region is CASRADTSSYNEQFF. In nucleotides, the CDR3 is TGTGCCAGCAGGGCGGATACTAGCTCCTACAATGAGCAGTTCTTC.

The chain uses TRBV2 and TRBJ1-1; D ambiguous. Germline CDR1 reads SNHLY; CDR2 reads FYNNEI. The CDR3 consists of 11 residues. V was pared by 8 bases and J by 7 bases, with 11 bases between. For the CDR3, the DNA is TGTGCCAGCGCGTGGTGGGGTGAAGCTTTCTTT. Amino acids: CASAWWGEAFF.

CDR3 sequence: CASSLGPVYGYTF. Here the CDR3 DNA reads TGTGCCAGCAGTCTCGGACCGGTCTATGGCTACACCTTC. The J gene is TRBJ1-2, the V gene TRBV6-5; the D is unclear. Germline CDR1 MNHEY, CDR2 SVGAGI. The CDR3 sequence is 13 residues long. V gave up 5 bases and J gave up 4 bases, with 11 bases separating them.

The chain joins TRBV19 to TRBJ2-5; TRBD2 is a possible D gene (6 bases). The CDR3 runs 14 residues. Trimming stripped 6 bases from V and 5 bases from J, with 16 bases between. CDR1 LNHDA and CDR2 SQIVND come from the germline V gene (reference sequence). In nucleotides, the CDR3 is TGTGCCAGTAGAGCGGGCCAGGGAATGGAGACCCAGTACTTC. Amino acid sequence: CASRAGQGMETQYF.

The chain is built from TRBV5-1 and TRBJ2-7, with a tentative D call TRBD1 (6 bases). The V end lost 3 bases, the J end lost 6 bases, and 10 bases lay between the germline ends. The germline CDR1 and CDR2 sequences are SGHRS and YFSETQ. CDR3 length equals 12 residues. The CDR3 DNA reads TGCGCCAGCAGCTCACAGGGCTCCGAGCAGTACTTC. This sequence encodes CASSSQGSEQYF. The entire variable domain, with the rest obtained from reference TRBV5-1 and TRBJ2-7, is as follows: KAGVTQTPRYLIKTRGQQVTLSCSPISGHRSVSWYQQTPGQGLQFLFEYFSETQRNKGNFPGRFSGRQFSNSRSEMNVSTLELGDSALYLCASSSQGSEQYFGPGTRLTVT.

CDR3 nucleotides: TGCAGTGCTAGTGTAGTGGTGGGGTCAGATACGCAGTATTTT. Its translation is CSASVVVGSDTQYF. The V and J genes are TRBV20-1 and TRBJ2-3, with unresolved D. Germline V gene data show CDR1 as DFQATT and CDR2 as SNEGSKA (reference sequence). V shed 3 bases and J shed 4 bases, with 14 bases lying between them. The CDR3 runs to 14 residues.

J is TRBJ2-1 and V is TRBV11-1, with D maybe TRBD2 (5 bases). Trimming cost V 5 bases and J 7 bases, with 18 bases left between them. Looked up from germline, CDR1 is SGHAT and CDR2 is FQDESV (reference sequence). There are 15 residues in the CDR3. For the CDR3, the DNA is TGTGCCAGCAGCCAAGGTCGGAGGACTCGGAATGAGCAGTTCTTC. Translating it yields CASSQGRRTRNEQFF.

This clone has just one count. The J gene is TRBJ2-3, the V gene TRBV29-1; 9 bases are a match to TRBD2. Looked up from germline, CDR1 is SQVTM and CDR2 is ANQGSEA. The CDR3 has 13 amino acids. J gave up 3 bases and V 7 bases, and 5 bases lay outside the gene matches. CDR3 amino acids: CSASGGWTDTQYF. CDR3 nucleotide sequence: TGCAGCGCGAGCGGGGGGTGGACAGATACGCAGTATTTT.

The J gene is TRBJ1-3, the V gene TRBV5-4, with TRBD1 as a possible D gene (6 bases). V lost 0 bases to trimming and J lost 3 bases, with 10 bases between them. CDR1 and CDR2 from the germline V gene are SGHNT and YYREEE (reference sequence). The CDR3 consists of 15 residues. The CDR3 coding sequence is TGTGCCAGCAGCTTGGGCGGGGGCGGTGGAAACACCATATATTTT. Protein: CASSLGGGGGNTIYF. Drawing the rest from reference TRBV5-4 and TRBJ1-3, the complete variable domain is ETGVTQSPTHLIKTRGQQVTLRCSSQSGHNTVSWYQQALGQGPQFIFQYYREEENGRGNFPPRFSGLQFPNYSSELNVNALELDDSALYLCASSLGGGGGNTIYFGEGSWLTVV.

The chain uses TRBV4-3 and TRBJ1-1; D not certain. The CDR3 runs 14 residues. Germline CDR1 and CDR2: LGHNA and YSLEER. The germline V and J ends were trimmed by 0 bases and 6 bases, with 11 bases remaining between them. The CDR3 loop is CASSQEIWLAEAFF. DNA for the CDR3: TGCGCCAGCAGCCAAGAGATCTGGCTCGCTGAAGCTTTCTTT.

The gene calls are TRBV6-5 and TRBJ1-1; weak D call: TRBD1 (6 bases). Per germline, CDR1 MNHEY and CDR2 SVGAGI. With 7 bases removed from V and 4 bases from J, the gap between germline ends came to 19 bases. The CDR3 spans 15 residues. The CDR3: CASTTGGVRGTEAFF. The CDR3 DNA sequence: TGTGCCAGCACCACCGGCGGGGTCAGGGGCACTGAAGCTTTCTTT.

This chain connects TRBV2 to TRBJ1-4; D not resolved. The germline V gene has CDR1 SNHLY and CDR2 FYNNEI. This CDR3 contains 12 residues. Deletions cut 7 bases from V and 5 bases from J, with 8 bases between. The CDR3 reads CASKAENEKLFF. CDR3 DNA: TGTGCCAGCAAGGCTGAGAATGAAAAACTGTTTTTT.

The gene calls are TRBV6-5 and TRBJ1-1; tentative D call: TRBD1 (5 bases). V was shortened by 6 bases and J by 10 bases, with 12 bases between the two germline ends. Germline V gives CDR1 MNHEY, CDR2 SVGAGI. The CDR3 length is 11 residues. The CDR3 here is CASSPGTGAFF. CDR3 in DNA: TGTGCCAGCAGCCCCGGGACCGGAGCTTTCTTT.

This clone was seen more than once but under ten times. DNA for the CDR3: TGTGCCAGCAGTTTAGGAGGAGCCTATGGCTACACCTTC. This translates into CASSLGGAYGYTF. The chain joins TRBV12-3 or TRBV12-4 to TRBJ1-2; D is ambiguous. Trimming left V 1 base short and J 4 bases short, with 7 bases between. The CDR3 has 13 amino acids.

The chain links TRBV5-1 to TRBJ2-5; tentative D call: TRBD1 (6 bases). V lost 5 bases to trimming and J lost 4 bases, with 15 bases between them. Germline V gives CDR1 SGHRS, CDR2 YFSETQ. The CDR3 runs 14 residues. CDR3 protein: CASRNRESVETQYF. For the CDR3, the DNA is TGCGCCAGCAGAAACAGGGAGTCCGTAGAGACCCAGTACTTC.

The chain is built from TRBV4-3 and TRBJ1-2, with a possible D match to TRBD1 (6 bases). CDR1 and CDR2 (germline): LGHNA, YSLEER. The V end lost 2 bases, the J end lost 6 bases, and 22 bases lay between the germline ends. This CDR3 has 17 amino acids. This chain's CDR3 is CASSQYGLREGEDGYTF. The CDR3 region has the DNA TGCGCCAGCAGCCAATACGGTCTTCGAGAGGGGGAAGATGGCTACACCTTC.

This clone has only one observation. The chain couples TRBV28 to TRBJ1-2; 7 positions match TRBD1. V shed 5 bases and J 3 bases; nucleotides not matched to a gene: 6. The V gene's germline CDR1 is MDHEN and CDR2 SYDVKM. The CDR3 totals 14 residues. CDR3 region: CASSDYRGDYGYTF. CDR3 DNA sequence: TGTGCCAGCAGTGATTACAGGGGCGACTATGGCTACACCTTC.

The rearrangement links TRBV9 to TRBJ1-2; no definite D call. The CDR3 has 15 residues. Trimming pared 4 bases from V and 0 bases from J, leaving 13 bases between. Germline CDR1 is SGDLS and CDR2 is YYNGEE. CDR3 loop: CASSSQPGSNYGYTF. CDR3 sequence (DNA): TGTGCCAGCAGCTCCCAACCGGGTTCTAACTATGGCTACACCTTC.

This chain uses TRBV19 with TRBJ1-1; D gene uncertain. Trimming removed 5 bases at V and 1 base at J, with 14 bases between. CDR3 length equals 15 residues. Germline values: CDR1 LNHDA, CDR2 SQIVND (reference sequence). The CDR3 loop reads CASSDTPRPNTEAFF. For the CDR3, the DNA is TGTGCCAGTAGTGACACTCCCCGGCCGAACACTGAAGCTTTCTTT.

This chain joins TRBV3-1 (or the pseudogene TRBV3-2) and TRBJ2-7; D call uncertain. The germline V gene encodes CDR1 LGHDT and CDR2 YNNKEL (reference sequence). This CDR3 spans 12 amino acids. V lost 1 base to trimming and J lost 6 bases, with 7 bases between them. DNA for the CDR3: TGTGCCAGCAGCCAAGCAGGCCCCGAGCAGTACTTC. Translating it yields CASSQAGPEQYF.

This chain joins TRBV5-4 and TRBJ1-2; TRBD1 aligns across 8 bases. CDR3 length: 16 residues. Trimming removed 0 bases from V and 6 bases from J; junction bases left unmatched: 10. CDR1 SGHNT and CDR2 YYREEE come from the germline V gene (reference sequence). The CDR3 coding sequence is TGTGCCAGCAGCTTGGCGTTGGGACAGGCCGTGGATGGCTACACCTTC. It codes for CASSLALGQAVDGYTF.

This chain links TRBV9 with TRBJ1-3; D ambiguous. Germline V gene sequence: CDR1 SGDLS, CDR2 YYNGEE. The ends were cut back, 0 bases at V and 0 bases at J, with 13 bases in the middle. This CDR3 spans 17 amino acids. The CDR3 loop reads CASSVGLQSTSGNTIYF. CDR3 in DNA: TGTGCCAGCAGCGTAGGTCTACAGTCGACCTCTGGAAACACCATATATTTT.